These 17 T cell receptor beta chains were all obtained from the same sample, sequenced in a study of beta chain features in type 1 diabetes. What was sequenced were expressed TCRB transcripts, since all of the isolated RNA had been reverse transcribed. Assay used: immunoSEQ multiplex PCR; TCRdb lists only in-frame clones, some missing. The sample lists about 900,000 clones, roughly a sixth seen once, with 0.02% to 0.025% in the top ten. Sequencing was carried out using naive CD4+ T cells from blood. The receptors shown here come from a woman aged 18-35 years in good health.

The chain carries TRBV27 and TRBJ2-2; 9 bases are a match to TRBD2. This CDR3 is built from 14 residues. CDR1 and CDR2 from the germline V gene are MNHEY and SMNVEV (reference sequence). After removal of 6 bases from V and 6 bases from J, the junction contained 5 bases not matched to a gene. The CDR3 sequence: CASSLGTSPGELFF. For the CDR3, the DNA is TGTGCCAGCAGCCTCGGGACTAGCCCCGGGGAGCTGTTTTTT.

This clone was seen only a few times. V is TRBV28 and J is TRBJ1-2; 7 bases align to TRBD1. Trimming at V came to 1 base and at J to 1 base, leaving 9 bases not matched to a gene. The CDR3 is made up of 17 amino acids. Germline CDR1 reads MDHEN; CDR2 reads SYDVKM. CDR3 DNA: TGTGCCAGCAGTTTATTGACGGACAGGTGGTTTAACTATGGCTACACCTTC. It specifies CASSLLTDRWFNYGYTF.

This clone was counted only a few times. The chain carries TRBV7-9 and TRBJ2-1, with 10 bases identical to TRBD2. Germline V gene data show CDR1 as SEHNR and CDR2 as FQNEAQ (reference sequence). The CDR3 sequence is 14 residues long. J gave up 13 bases and V 5 bases, and 11 bases lay outside the gene matches. CDR3 loop: CASSALAGGDNQFF. The CDR3 DNA is TGTGCCAGCAGCGCCTTAGCGGGAGGCGATAACCAGTTCTTC. Full variable domain (missing parts from reference TRBV7-9 and TRBJ2-1): DTGVSQNPRHKITKRGQNVTFRCDPISEHNRLYWYRQTLGQGPEFLTYFQNEAQLEKSRLLSDRFSAERPKGSFSTLEIQRTEQGDSAMYLCASSALAGGDNQFFGPGTRLTVL.

The chain joins TRBV6-5 to TRBJ2-1, with D uncertain. V lost 2 bases, J lost 6 bases, and 8 bases lay in between. This CDR3 has 13 amino acids. Germline V gene lookup returns CDR1 MNHEY and CDR2 SVGAGI. DNA of the CDR3: TGTGCCAGCAGTTACACCCCGGTCAATGAGCAGTTCTTC. Translated, it gives CASSYTPVNEQFF.

V is TRBV11-2 and J is TRBJ1-2; D is uncertain. V lost 1 base to trimming and J lost 4 bases, with 10 bases between them. The CDR3 consists of 14 residues. Per germline, CDR1 SGHAT and CDR2 FQNNGV. The CDR3 protein is CASSLGLLSYGYTF. The DNA for the CDR3 is TGTGCCAGCAGCTTAGGGCTTTTATCCTATGGCTACACCTTC.

The table lists this clone with a few counts. The chain couples TRBV9 to TRBJ1-3; D not resolved. V lost 0 bases and J lost 2, with 9 bases in between. This CDR3 region has 15 residues. The germline gives CDR1 SGDLS, CDR2 YYNGEE. In nucleotides, the CDR3 is TGTGCCAGCAGCGTAGGGAGTTATGCTGGAAACACCATATATTTT. Protein sequence: CASSVGSYAGNTIYF. The full variable domain, rest sourced from reference TRBV9 and TRBJ1-3, is DSGVTQTPKHLITATGQRVTLRCSPRSGDLSVYWYQQSLDQGLQFLIQYYNGEERAKGNILERFSAQQFPDLHSELNLSSLELGDSALYFCASSVGSYAGNTIYFGEGSWLTVV.

This clone was detected only a few times. The genes are TRBV5-8 and TRBJ2-1; tentatively, D is TRBD2 (6 bases). Trimming took off 5 bases at V and 0 bases at J, with 18 bases between the two ends. CDR1 is SGHTS, CDR2 YDEGEE, per germline. The CDR3 extends over 17 amino acids. The CDR3 nucleotides read TGTGCCAGCAGTTCACCCACGGGGGTCAGCTCCTACAATGAGCAGTTCTTC. This encodes CASSSPTGVSSYNEQFF.

This chain links TRBV10-3 with TRBJ2-6, with 10 bases fitting TRBD1. The CDR3 length is 17 residues. Germline V gene sequence: CDR1 ENHRY, CDR2 SYGVKD. Trimming removed 6 bases from V and 0 bases from J; junction bases left unmatched: 5. The CDR3: CAISGTGVHSGANVLTF. The CDR3 nucleotides read TGTGCCATCAGCGGGACAGGGGTCCACTCTGGGGCCAACGTCCTGACTTTC.

The chain joins TRBV7-2 to TRBJ1-4; 7 bases align to TRBD1. The V segment lost 7 bases and the J segment 10 bases; nucleotides outside the gene matches: 9. This CDR3 is 13 amino acids long. Germline-derived CDR1 and CDR2 are SGHTA and FQGNSA. The CDR3 region is CASKRGHLGKLFF. Here the CDR3 DNA reads TGTGCCAGCAAAAGGGGGCACTTGGGAAAACTGTTTTTT.

This clone was seen more than once but under ten times. V usage is TRBV2 and J usage is TRBJ2-7; 9 bases fit TRBD1. Losses at the gene ends were 7 bases for V and 6 bases for J; bases not matched to a gene: 10. CDR1 and CDR2 (germline): SNHLY, FYNNEI. The CDR3 totals 14 residues. The CDR3 nucleotides read TGTGCCAGCATAGGATTGGGACAGGGTGGCGAGCAGTACTTC. It is translated as CASIGLGQGGEQYF.

V gene TRBV11-3 combines with J gene TRBJ2-2; TRBD2 might be the D (6 bases). V was pared by 3 bases and J by 9 bases, with 14 bases between. The CDR3 is 14 amino acids. Germline CDR1 is SGHNT and CDR2 is YENEEA. CDR3 in DNA: TGTGCCAGCAGCTTGGATAGCGGTCACCGGGAGCTGTTTTTT. Its protein product is CASSLDSGHRELFF.

The rearrangement links TRBV7-9 to TRBJ2-3, with 7 bases that match TRBD1. There are 16 residues in the CDR3. Germline V gene data show CDR1 as SEHNR and CDR2 as FQNEAQ (reference sequence). After removal of 5 bases from V and 1 base from J, the junction contained 9 bases not matched to a gene. DNA for the CDR3: TGTGCCAGCAGCCCTACCAACACAGGGGGCACAGATACGCAGTATTTT. This gives the protein CASSPTNTGGTDTQYF.

The genes are TRBV4-3 and TRBJ2-7; TRBD1 matches 10 bases. This CDR3 region has 15 residues. J lost 4 bases, V lost 1 base, and 4 bases had no gene match. CDR1 and CDR2 from the germline V gene are LGHNA and YSLEER. The CDR3 DNA reads as TGCGCCAGCAGCCAAGGGCCGGGACAGGGGTACGAGCAGTACTTC. Its translation is CASSQGPGQGYEQYF.

The chain joins TRBV9 to TRBJ2-7; the D is unclear. V was cut by 2 bases and J by 6 bases, with 18 bases left in between. The CDR3 spans 15 residues. The V gene's germline CDR1 is SGDLS and CDR2 YYNGEE. The CDR3 loop reads CASSVHPTGSGEQYF. The CDR3 nucleotides are TGTGCCAGCAGCGTCCATCCCACCGGGTCTGGCGAGCAGTACTTC.

CDR3 residues: CASSFQATTLNEQFF. In nucleotides, the CDR3 is TGCGCCAGCAGCTTCCAGGCGACAACCCTCAATGAGCAGTTCTTC. V and J are TRBV5-1 and TRBJ2-1, with D uncertain. The CDR3 covers 15 residues. V was clipped by 2 bases and J by 6 bases, with 15 bases between them. Germline V CDR1 and CDR2: SGHRS, YFSETQ.

This clone showed up just a few times. The rearrangement joins TRBV14 to TRBJ2-3, with 9 bases aligning to TRBD2. The CDR3 runs 18 residues. Germline CDR1 is SGHDN and CDR2 is FVKESK. The J segment lost 4 bases and the V segment lost 3 bases, leaving 14 bases of the junction unmatched. CDR3 amino acids: CASSQGLPSGILADTQYF. The CDR3, as DNA: TGTGCCAGCAGCCAGGGTCTCCCTAGCGGGATTTTGGCAGATACGCAGTATTTT.

This clone has a handful of counts. V usage is TRBV19 and J usage is TRBJ2-5, with D perhaps TRBD1 (6 bases). Germline-derived CDR1 and CDR2 are LNHDA and SQIVND (reference sequence). This CDR3 region has 13 residues. Trimming pared 4 bases from V and 5 bases from J, leaving 11 bases between. The CDR3 protein is CASSTTGFETQYF. CDR3 DNA: TGTGCCAGTAGTACAACAGGGTTCGAGACCCAGTACTTC.